This TCR beta chain was obtained from a study of blood T cell repertoires in COVID-19 (TCRdb year 2020). Study-level background: Samples from collaborators originated in the United States, Italy and Spain and spanned both the acute and convalescent phases of COVID-19. The prospective study material was composed of cDNA or gDNA derived from T cells, B-cell-depleted T cells, or PBMCs. Deeply sampled blood TCRbeta repertoires from subjects exposed to, actively infected with, or recovered from COVID-19 were included in the dataset. The repertoires were made available in a free public database intended to serve as a resource for research on the immune response to SARS-CoV-2. The samples were drawn from the first 160 participants of the ongoing ImmuneRACE study and from 950 to 1,500 subjects provided by 6 global collaborators. Nearly every sample came with metadata listing a de-identified subject ID, COVID-19 status, age in years and sex. Where available, HLA class I and class II types were obtained from metadata supplied by the sample provider rather than from assay-based typing. What the study reported, not specific to this receptor: How much clinical and demographic metadata was included differed by source and by participant, and the metadata was provided uncurated.

Note on this clone: What antigen it recognizes has not been identified. No much larger clonotype is one base removed from it; base qualities were not supplied.

The germline V gene (reference sequence) sets CDR1 to SEHNR and CDR2 to FQNEAQ. The trim is 4 bases for V and 0 bases for J, with a gap of 9 bases between the germline ends. Reading from cysteine to phenylalanine, the CDR3 counts 14 amino acids. Only the CDR3 DNA is retained, 42 bases long and in frame from the first base. In the prospective study, participants were about 18 to 100 years old, resided in 24 geographic areas of the United States, and were enrolled through a virtual design. Cohort assignment in the prospective study relied on participant-reported clinical history from a screening survey and a study questionnaire. Mobile phlebotomists in the prospective study collected whole blood, serum and a nasopharyngeal or oropharyngeal swab from every participant. Participants in the prospective study had the option to provide additional blood draws and questionnaires over a roughly two-month period. Before DNA extraction, prospective study blood samples were shipped either frozen or at room temperature.

The immunoSEQ Assay, a bias-controlled multiplex PCR, was used to amplify TCRbeta CDR3 regions from genomic DNA. Turning to the authors' computational methods: The number of nucleated cells in each sample was estimated by amplification of reference gene primers within the assay. To quantify the absolute abundance of each unique TCRbeta CDR3 rearrangement, sequence reads were collapsed and filtered. For each sample, productive Simpson clonality was calculated as the square root of Simpson's diversity index across productive rearrangements. The clones in this table, taken by TCRdb from immuneACCESS, are in-frame only. Not every clone is retained; where verified, under half of the shortfall comes from an unresolved V gene, and the cause of the rest is unknown. V and J calls and clone size are those listed in that table; D and trimming were worked out from the DNA. This sample has a few hundred thousand clones in its table, and approximately 86% of those were observed once. The ten biggest clones cover 3% to 4.5% of the sample.

The sequence was collected from a woman aged 40 to 50 with acute COVID-19. Here the chain combines TRBV7-9 and TRBJ2-5, with the D segment identity uncertain. Sample: PBMCs or T cells enriched from blood (not recorded which). The DNA is as follows: TGTGCCAGCAGCTCAACTTCGTACCAAGAGACCCAGTACTTC. Translation gives CASSSTSYQETQYF.